What follows are 8 T cell receptor beta chains derived from one specimen sequenced in a study of blood T cell repertoires in COVID-19. TCRdb's copy holds only in-frame clones and misses some; the assay was immunoSEQ multiplex PCR. This table has about 240,000 clones, approximately 86% appearing once. Sequenced material: peripheral blood. These receptors came from a man in his sixties who had recovered from COVID-19.

This chain joins TRBV2 and TRBJ1-1; D is possibly TRBD1 (5 bases). Germline V gene data show CDR1 as SNHLY and CDR2 as FYNNEI. V was clipped by 0 bases and J by 0 bases, with 5 bases between them. There are 14 residues in the CDR3. CDR3 loop: CASSEAGLNTEAFF. CDR3 nucleotide sequence: TGTGCCAGCAGTGAAGCGGGGCTGAACACTGAAGCTTTCTTT.

The V call is TRBV3-1 (or the pseudogene TRBV3-2), the J call TRBJ2-1; TRBD2 agrees at 11 bases. CDR1 is LGHDT and CDR2 is YNNKEL in the germline V gene (reference sequence). The CDR3 length is 15 residues. Trimming cost V 0 bases and J 9 bases; bases outside gene matches: 4. The CDR3, as DNA: TGTGCCAGCAGCCAAGATCTAGCGGGGGGAGGTGAGCAGTTCTTC. It encodes CASSQDLAGGGEQFF.

This chain links TRBV6-5 with TRBJ1-4; 8 nucleotides align to TRBD1. The J segment lost 7 bases and the V segment lost 0 bases, leaving 4 bases of the junction unmatched. Germline loops: CDR1 MNHEY, CDR2 SVGAGI. CDR3 length: 15 amino acids. For the CDR3, the DNA is TGTGCCAGCAGTTACTCGTTACAGGGGGGTGAAAAACTGTTTTTT. Protein product: CASSYSLQGGEKLFF.

CDR3 amino acids: CASSQGSVRGAEAFF. The CDR3 bases are TGTGCCAGCAGCCAAGGCTCGGTTCGGGGGGCGGAGGCTTTCTTT. The chain carries TRBV3-1 (or the pseudogene TRBV3-2) and TRBJ1-1; D possibly corresponds to TRBD1 (6 bases). This CDR3 region has 15 residues. Germline assignment: CDR1 LGHDT and CDR2 YNNKEL (reference sequence). Trimming took off 1 base at V and 11 bases at J, with 20 bases between the two ends.

The gene calls are TRBV11-2 and TRBJ2-7; D perhaps matches TRBD1 (6 bases). In germline, CDR1 is SGHAT, CDR2 FQNNGV. The CDR3 extends over 16 amino acids. V lost 4 bases and J lost 2, with 18 bases in between. The CDR3: CASSSNPAGVTYEQYF. The CDR3 nucleotides are TGTGCCAGCAGCTCCAACCCTGCAGGGGTCACCTACGAGCAGTACTTC.

The rearrangement uses TRBV5-6 and TRBJ2-2, with TRBD1 as a possible D gene (6 bases). Trimming left V 4 bases short and J 0 bases short, with 16 bases between. Per germline, CDR1 SGHDT and CDR2 YYEEEE. The CDR3 spans 17 residues. The CDR3 sequence is CASSASIGGPNTGELFF. Written as DNA, the CDR3 is TGTGCCAGCAGCGCGTCGATTGGGGGCCCGAACACCGGGGAGCTGTTTTTT.

This chain links TRBV13 with TRBJ1-2, with 9 positions matching TRBD1. V was clipped by 5 bases and J by 2 bases; unmatched bases: 24. CDR1 PRHDT and CDR2 FYEKMQ come from the germline V gene (reference sequence). The CDR3 length is 21 residues. CDR3: CASSLPRDRAVGSDENYGYTF. The DNA for the CDR3 is TGTGCCAGCAGCCTCCCCCGGGACAGGGCGGTCGGCTCGGATGAAAACTATGGCTACACCTTC.

The chain couples TRBV11-3 to TRBJ2-3; 11 bases agree with TRBD1. After removal of 5 bases from V and 4 bases from J, the junction contained 5 bases not matched to a gene. Germline values: CDR1 SGHNT, CDR2 YENEEA. The CDR3 covers 15 residues. DNA of the CDR3: TGTGCCAGCAGCGCCCGGACAGGGGGCGCAGATACGCAGTATTTT. This gives the protein CASSARTGGADTQYF.